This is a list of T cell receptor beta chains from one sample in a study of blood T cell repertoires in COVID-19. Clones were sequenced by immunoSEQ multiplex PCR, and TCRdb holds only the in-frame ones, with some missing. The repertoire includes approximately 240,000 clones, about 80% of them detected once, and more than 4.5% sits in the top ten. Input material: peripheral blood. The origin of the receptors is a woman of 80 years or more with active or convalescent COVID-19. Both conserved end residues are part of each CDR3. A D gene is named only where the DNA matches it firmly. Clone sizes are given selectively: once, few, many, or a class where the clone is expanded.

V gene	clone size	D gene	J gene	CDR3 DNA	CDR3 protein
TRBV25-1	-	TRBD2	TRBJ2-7	TGTGCCAGCACCTCACCCACTAGCGGGTCATACGAGCAGTACTTC	CASTSPTSGSYEQYF
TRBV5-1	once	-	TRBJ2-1	TGCGCCAGCAGCATCCACCTAGCGTCCCCGGGGAATGAGCAGTTCTTC	CASSIHLASPGNEQFF
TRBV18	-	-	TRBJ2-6	TGTGCCAGCTCACCACAGGCCGGGTATGGGGCCAACGTCCTGACTTTC	CASSPQAGYGANVLTF
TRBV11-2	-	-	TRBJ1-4	TGTGCCAGCAGCTCGCGCCGACTTTCAACTAATGAAAAACTGTTTTTT	CASSSRRLSTNEKLFF
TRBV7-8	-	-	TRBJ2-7	TGTGCCAGCAGCTTAGGTGGGGGCCCTCCCTACGAGCAGTACTTC	CASSLGGGPPYEQYF
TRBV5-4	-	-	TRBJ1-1	TGTGCCAGCAGCTTGGTATGGGGGGGGGACACTGAAGCTTTCTTT	CASSLVWGGDTEAFF
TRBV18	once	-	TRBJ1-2	TGTGCCAGCTCACCACAAGGGGCGAACTATGGCTACACCTTC	CASSPQGANYGYTF
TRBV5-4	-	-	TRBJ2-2	TGTGCCAGCAGCTGGGGGACACAAACGAACACCGGGGAGCTGTTTTTT	CASSWGTQTNTGELFF
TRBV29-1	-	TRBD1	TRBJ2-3	TGCAGCGGGAGTACAGACCGGGACAGTGTAGATACGCAGTATTTT	CSGSTDRDSVDTQYF
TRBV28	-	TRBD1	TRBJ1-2	TGTGCCAGCAGCCTAACAGGGGACATCTATGGCTACACCTTC	CASSLTGDIYGYTF
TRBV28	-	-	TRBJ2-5	TGTGCCAGCAGTTTTCGAGGTCCCGGCTCCCAGTACTTC	CASSFRGPGSQYF
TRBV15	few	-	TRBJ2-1	TGTGCCACCAGCAGAGAGGTCGGGGGTAGGGGTGAGCAGTTCTTC	CATSREVGGRGEQFF
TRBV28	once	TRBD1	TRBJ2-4	TGTGCCAGCAGGCGGACAGGGGGCAGAAACATTCAGTACTTC	CASRRTGGRNIQYF
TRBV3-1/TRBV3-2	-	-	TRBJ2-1	TGTGCCAGCAGCCAAGGATCGGTTAAGAACAATGAGCAGTTCTTC	CASSQGSVKNNEQFF
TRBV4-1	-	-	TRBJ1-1	TGCGCCAGCAGCCAAAATCCCGCCGAGGGAACTGAAGCTTTCTTT	CASSQNPAEGTEAFF
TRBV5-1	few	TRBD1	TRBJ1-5	TGCGCCAGCCGGGTCGGGGACAGGTCTGGGCCCCAGCATTTT	CASRVGDRSGPQHF
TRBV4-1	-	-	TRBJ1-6	TGCGCCAGCAGCCAAGGGCGGGACGCTTCACCCCTCCACTTT	CASSQGRDASPLHF
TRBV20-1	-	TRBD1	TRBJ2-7	TGCAGGCCGGGACAGGGATACGAGCAGTACTTC	CRPGQGYEQYF
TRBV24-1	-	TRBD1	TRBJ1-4	TGTGCCACCAGTGGCCCGACAGGGGGCGGCAATGAAAAACTGTTTTTT	CATSGPTGGGNEKLFF
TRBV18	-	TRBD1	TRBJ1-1	TGTGCCAGCTCGATCTCCGGGACAGGGGGCTTGCGGACTGAAGCTTTCTTT	CASSISGTGGLRTEAFF
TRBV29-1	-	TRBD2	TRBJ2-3	TGCAGCGTACAGACTAGCGGGGCTACGGCAGATACGCAGTATTTT	CSVQTSGATADTQYF
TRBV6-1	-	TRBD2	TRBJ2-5	TGTGCCAGCAGTAAAGACCCGGGGGGGCGGGGAGAGACCCAGTACTTC	CASSKDPGGRGETQYF
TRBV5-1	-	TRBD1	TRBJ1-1	TGCGCCAGCAGCTTGGTAGGGACAGGGGGCCCCTACACTGAAGCTTTCTTT	CASSLVGTGGPYTEAFF
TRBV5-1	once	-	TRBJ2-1	TGCGCCAGCAGCTTGCAGGGGGGAGTAACCAATGAGCAGTTCTTC	CASSLQGGVTNEQFF
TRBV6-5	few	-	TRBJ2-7	TGTGCCAGCAATCCCTCAGGGGGGACATCCTACGAGCAGTACTTC	CASNPSGGTSYEQYF
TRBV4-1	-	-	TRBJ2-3	TGCGCCAGCAGCCAAGAAATGTTTGGCCGTACGCAGTATTTT	CASSQEMFGRTQYF
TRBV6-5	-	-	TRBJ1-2	TGTGCCGTTAGGGGCAGGCCTAAAGCTAACTATGGCTACACCTTC	CAVRGRPKANYGYTF
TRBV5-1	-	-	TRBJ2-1	TGCGCCAGCAGCTTGGTTGGCGGGGGCGATGAGCAGTTCTTC	CASSLVGGGDEQFF
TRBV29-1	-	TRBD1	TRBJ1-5	TGCAGCGTGACGTTCGGGACAGCAAATAGCAATCAGCCCCAGCATTTT	CSVTFGTANSNQPQHF
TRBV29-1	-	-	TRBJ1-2	TGCAGCGTTGGGGGCAAGGCAGGCTACACCTTC	CSVGGKAGYTF
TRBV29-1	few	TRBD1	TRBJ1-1	TGCAGCGTCGACTCAGGGGGCGCTGAAGCTTTCTTT	CSVDSGGAEAFF
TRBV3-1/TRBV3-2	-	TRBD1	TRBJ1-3	TGTGCCAGCAGCTCCCGACAGGGGAGCAACACCATATATTTT	CASSSRQGSNTIYF
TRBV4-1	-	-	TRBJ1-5	TGCGCCAGCAGCCGCATAGGCCTTAGGGGTCAGCCCCAGCATTTT	CASSRIGLRGQPQHF